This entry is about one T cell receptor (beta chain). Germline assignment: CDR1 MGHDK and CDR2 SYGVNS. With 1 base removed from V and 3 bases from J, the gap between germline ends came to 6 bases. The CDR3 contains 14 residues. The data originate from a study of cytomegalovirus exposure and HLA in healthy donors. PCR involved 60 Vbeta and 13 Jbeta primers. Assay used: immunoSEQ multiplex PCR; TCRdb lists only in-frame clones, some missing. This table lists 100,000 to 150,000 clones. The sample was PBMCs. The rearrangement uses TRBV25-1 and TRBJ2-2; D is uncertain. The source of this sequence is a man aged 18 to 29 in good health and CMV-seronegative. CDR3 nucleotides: TGTGCCAGCAGTGAATCTATATACACCGGGGAGCTGTTTTTT. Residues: CASSESIYTGELFF. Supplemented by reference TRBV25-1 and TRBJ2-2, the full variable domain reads EADIYQTPRYLVIGTGKKITLECSQTMGHDKMYWYQQDPGMELHLIHYSYGVNSTEKGDLSSESTVSRIRTEHFPLTLESARPSHTSQYLCASSESIYTGELFFGEGSRLTVL.